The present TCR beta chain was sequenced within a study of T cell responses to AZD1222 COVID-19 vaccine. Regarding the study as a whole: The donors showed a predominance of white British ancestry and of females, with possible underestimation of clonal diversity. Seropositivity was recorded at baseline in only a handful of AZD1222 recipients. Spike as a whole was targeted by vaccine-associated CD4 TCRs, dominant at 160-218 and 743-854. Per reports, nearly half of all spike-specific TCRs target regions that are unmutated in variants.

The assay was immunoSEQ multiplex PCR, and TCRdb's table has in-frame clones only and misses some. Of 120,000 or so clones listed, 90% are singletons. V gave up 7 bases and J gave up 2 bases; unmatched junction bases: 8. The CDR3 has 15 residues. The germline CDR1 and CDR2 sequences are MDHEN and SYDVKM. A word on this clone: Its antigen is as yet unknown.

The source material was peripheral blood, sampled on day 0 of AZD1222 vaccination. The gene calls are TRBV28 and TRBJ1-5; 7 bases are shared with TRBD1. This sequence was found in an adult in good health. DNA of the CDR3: TGTGCCAGCACGGCGAGGGGGCTGGGCAATCAGCCCCAGCATTTT. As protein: CASTARGLGNQPQHF.